The clone carrying this T cell receptor beta chain occurred once. This record belongs to a study of blood T cell repertoires in COVID-19. Study in general: Acute and convalescent COVID-19 specimens originated in the United States, Italy and Spain.

In the original workflow: Counts of nucleated cells, estimated from reference gene primer amplification, were obtained. TCRdb's copy holds only in-frame clones and misses some; the assay was immunoSEQ multiplex PCR. V and J calls plus clone size are reproduced from that table; the DNA served to infer D and trimming. The table includes roughly 240,000 clones, 75% to 90% detected once. This sequence was found in a man in his sixties who had recovered from COVID-19. Sequenced input: peripheral blood.

The CDR3 sequence: CASSLAEASGGYTF. The CDR3 bases are TGCGCCAGCAGCTTGGCCGAAGCCTCGGGGGGCTACACCTTC. The chain is built from TRBV5-1 and TRBJ1-2; D not certain. With 0 bases removed from V and 8 bases from J, the gap between germline ends came to 14 bases. The CDR3 sequence is 14 residues long. CDR1 and CDR2 from the germline V gene are SGHRS and YFSETQ.